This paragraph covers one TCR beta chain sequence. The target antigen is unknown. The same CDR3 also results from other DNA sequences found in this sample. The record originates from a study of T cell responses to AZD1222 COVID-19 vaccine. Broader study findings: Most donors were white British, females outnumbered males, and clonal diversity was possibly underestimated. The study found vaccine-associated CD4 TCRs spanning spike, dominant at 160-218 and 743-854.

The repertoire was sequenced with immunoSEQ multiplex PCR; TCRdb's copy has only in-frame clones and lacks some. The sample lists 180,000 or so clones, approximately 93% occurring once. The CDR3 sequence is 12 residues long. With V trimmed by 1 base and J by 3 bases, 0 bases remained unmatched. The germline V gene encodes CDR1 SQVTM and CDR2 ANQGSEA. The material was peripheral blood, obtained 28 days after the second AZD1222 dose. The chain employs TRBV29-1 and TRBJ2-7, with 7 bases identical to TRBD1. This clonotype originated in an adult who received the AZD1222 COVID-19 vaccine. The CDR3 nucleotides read TGCAGCGTTGAAGGACAGGGCTACGAGCAGTACTTC. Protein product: CSVEGQGYEQYF.